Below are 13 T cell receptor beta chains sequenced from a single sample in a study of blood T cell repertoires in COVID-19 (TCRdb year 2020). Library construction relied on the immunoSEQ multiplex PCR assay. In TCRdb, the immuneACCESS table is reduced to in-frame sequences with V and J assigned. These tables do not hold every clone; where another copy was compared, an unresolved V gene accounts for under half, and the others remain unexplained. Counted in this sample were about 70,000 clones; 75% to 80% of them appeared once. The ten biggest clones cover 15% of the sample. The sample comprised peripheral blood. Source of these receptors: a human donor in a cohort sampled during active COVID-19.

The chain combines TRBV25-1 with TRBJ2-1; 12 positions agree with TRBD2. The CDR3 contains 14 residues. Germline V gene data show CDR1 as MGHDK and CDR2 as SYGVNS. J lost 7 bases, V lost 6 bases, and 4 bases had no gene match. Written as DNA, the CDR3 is TGTGCCAGCAGAGGACTAGCGGGAAATAATGAGCAGTTCTTC. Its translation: CASRGLAGNNEQFF.

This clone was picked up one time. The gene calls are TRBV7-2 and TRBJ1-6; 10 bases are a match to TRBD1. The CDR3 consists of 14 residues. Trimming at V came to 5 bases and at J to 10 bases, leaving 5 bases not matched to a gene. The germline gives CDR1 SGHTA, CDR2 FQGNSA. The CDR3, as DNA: TGTGCCAGCAGCGGCAGGGACAGGGGATCACCCCTCCACTTT. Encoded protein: CASSGRDRGSPLHF.

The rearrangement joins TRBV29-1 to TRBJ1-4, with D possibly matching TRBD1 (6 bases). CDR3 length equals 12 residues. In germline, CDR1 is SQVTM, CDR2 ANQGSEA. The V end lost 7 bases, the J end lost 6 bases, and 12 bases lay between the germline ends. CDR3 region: CSGGAGDEKLFF. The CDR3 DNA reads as TGCAGCGGGGGGGCTGGTGATGAAAAACTGTTTTTT.

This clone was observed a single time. CDR3 in amino acids: CASSLRGGREETQYF. In nucleotides, the CDR3 is TGTGCCAGCAGCTTACGCGGGGGGCGCGAAGAGACCCAGTACTTC. The genes are TRBV11-2 and TRBJ2-5; 8 nucleotides match TRBD2. V lost 2 bases, J lost 3 bases, and 5 bases stayed unmatched. Germline CDR1 SGHAT, CDR2 FQNNGV. The CDR3 loop spans 15 amino acids.

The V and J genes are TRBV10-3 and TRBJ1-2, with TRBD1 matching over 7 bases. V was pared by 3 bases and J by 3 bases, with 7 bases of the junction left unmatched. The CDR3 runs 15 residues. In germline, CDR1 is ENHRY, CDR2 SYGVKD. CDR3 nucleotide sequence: TGTGCCATCAGTGACGGGGGACAGACCCACTATGGCTACACCTTC. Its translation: CAISDGGQTHYGYTF.

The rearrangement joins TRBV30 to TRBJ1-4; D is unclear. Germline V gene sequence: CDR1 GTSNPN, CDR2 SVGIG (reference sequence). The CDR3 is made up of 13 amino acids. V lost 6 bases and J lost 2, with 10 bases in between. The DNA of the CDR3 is TGTGCCTGTCGCCGGGAGACTAATGAAAAACTGTTTTTT. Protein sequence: CACRRETNEKLFF. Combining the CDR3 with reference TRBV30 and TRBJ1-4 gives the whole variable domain SQTIHQWPATLVQPVGSPLSLECTVEGTSNPNLYWYRQAAGRGLQLLFYSVGIGQISSEVPQNLSASRPQDRQFILSSKKLLLSDSGFYLCACRRETNEKLFFGSGTQLSVL.

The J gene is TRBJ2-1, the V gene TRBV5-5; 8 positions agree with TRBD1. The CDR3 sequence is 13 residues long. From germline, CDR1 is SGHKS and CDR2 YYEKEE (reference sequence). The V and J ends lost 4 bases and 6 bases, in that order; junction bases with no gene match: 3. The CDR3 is CASSRGQGNEQFF. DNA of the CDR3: TGTGCCAGCAGCCGCGGACAGGGCAATGAGCAGTTCTTC.

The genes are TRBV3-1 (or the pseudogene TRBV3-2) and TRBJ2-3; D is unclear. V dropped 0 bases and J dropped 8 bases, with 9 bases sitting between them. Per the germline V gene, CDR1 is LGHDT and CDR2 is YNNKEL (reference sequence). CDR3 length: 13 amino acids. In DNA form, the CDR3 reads TGTGCCAGCAGCCAAGATCGTACGGGTACGCAGTATTTT. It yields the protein CASSQDRTGTQYF.

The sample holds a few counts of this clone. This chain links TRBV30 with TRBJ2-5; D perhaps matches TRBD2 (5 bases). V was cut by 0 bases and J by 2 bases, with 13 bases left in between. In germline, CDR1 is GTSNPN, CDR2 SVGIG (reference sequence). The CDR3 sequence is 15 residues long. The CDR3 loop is CAWSVHGGRQETQYF. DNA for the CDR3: TGTGCCTGGAGTGTACACGGCGGGCGACAAGAGACCCAGTACTTC.

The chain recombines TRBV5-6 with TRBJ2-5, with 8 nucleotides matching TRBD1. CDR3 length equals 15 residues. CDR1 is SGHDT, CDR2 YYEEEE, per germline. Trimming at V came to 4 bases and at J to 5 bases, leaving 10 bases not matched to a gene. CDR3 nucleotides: TGTGCCAGCAGCCTGGGACAGGTTCGCTTCGAGACCCAGTACTTC. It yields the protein CASSLGQVRFETQYF.

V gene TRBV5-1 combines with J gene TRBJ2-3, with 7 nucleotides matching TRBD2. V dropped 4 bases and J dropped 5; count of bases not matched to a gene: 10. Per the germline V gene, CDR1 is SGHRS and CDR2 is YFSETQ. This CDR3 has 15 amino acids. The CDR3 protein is CASSPVASGGDTQYF. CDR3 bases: TGCGCCAGCAGCCCCGTCGCTAGCGGTGGAGATACGCAGTATTTT.

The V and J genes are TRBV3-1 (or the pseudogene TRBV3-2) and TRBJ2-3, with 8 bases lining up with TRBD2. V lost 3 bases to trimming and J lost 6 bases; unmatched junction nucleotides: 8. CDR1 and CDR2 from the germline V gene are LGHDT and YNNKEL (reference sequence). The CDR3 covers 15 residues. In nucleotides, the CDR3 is TGTGCCAGCAGCCAGACTAGCGCTAGGGGGGATACGCAGTATTTT. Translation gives CASSQTSARGDTQYF.

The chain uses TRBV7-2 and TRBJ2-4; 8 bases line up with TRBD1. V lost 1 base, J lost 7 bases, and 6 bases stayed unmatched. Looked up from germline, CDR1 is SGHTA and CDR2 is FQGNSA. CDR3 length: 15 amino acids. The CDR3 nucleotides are TGTGCCAGCAGCTTAGGGACAGGGTTGGGTAACATTCAGTACTTC. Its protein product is CASSLGTGLGNIQYF.